Listed here are 6 T cell receptor beta chains from one sample, sequenced in a study of blood T cell repertoires in COVID-19. Assay: immunoSEQ multiplex PCR; the TCRdb copy retains only in-frame clones and omits some. Among about 300,000 clones listed, about 81% were seen once. The sample consisted of peripheral blood. Receptors originate from a human donor with COVID-19, enrolled during active disease. The donor label of this sample is uncertain.

The rearrangement links TRBV7-8 to TRBJ2-7, with 8 bases matching TRBD1. The V gene end was trimmed by 0 bases and the J gene end by 3 bases; junction bases not matched to a gene: 4. The CDR3 contains 15 residues. In germline, CDR1 is SGHVS, CDR2 FQNEAQ. CDR3: CASSLAQGAVYEQYF. The CDR3 DNA is TGTGCCAGCAGCTTAGCGCAGGGGGCGGTCTACGAGCAGTACTTC.

This rearrangement joins TRBV19 to TRBJ2-7; perhaps TRBD1 as D (6 bases). Trimming took off 7 bases at V and 4 bases at J, with 14 bases between the two ends. This CDR3 comprises 13 residues. CDR1 is LNHDA and CDR2 is SQIVND in the germline V gene (reference sequence). CDR3 in amino acids: CASKGQGVYEQYF. As DNA, the CDR3 is TGTGCCAGTAAGGGACAAGGGGTTTACGAGCAGTACTTC. Using reference TRBV19 and TRBJ2-7 for the parts outside the CDR3, the full variable domain is DGGITQSPKYLFRKEGQNVTLSCEQNLNHDAMYWYRQDPGQGLRLIYYSQIVNDFQKGDIAEGYSVSREKKESFPLTVTSAQKNPTAFYLCASKGQGVYEQYFGPGTRLTVT.

This clone was observed once. V usage is TRBV11-1 and J usage is TRBJ2-7; 11 positions match TRBD1. V shed 1 base and J 7 bases; nucleotides not matched to a gene: 9. The CDR3 is made up of 16 amino acids. In germline, CDR1 is SGHAT, CDR2 FQDESV (reference sequence). CDR3 sequence: CASSLVPGQGESEQYF. For the CDR3, the DNA is TGTGCCAGCAGCTTAGTACCGGGACAGGGGGAGTCGGAGCAGTACTTC. The whole variable domain, remainder taken from reference TRBV11-1 and TRBJ2-7, is EAEVAQSPRYKITEKSQAVAFWCDPISGHATLYWYRQILGQGPELLVQFQDESVVDDSQLPKDRFSAERLKGVDSTLKIQPAELGDSAMYLCASSLVPGQGESEQYFGPGTRLTVT.

CDR3 amino acids: CATSSVRVEPQHF. The CDR3 DNA reads as TGTGCCACCAGCAGTGTTCGTGTTGAGCCCCAGCATTTT. The V and J genes are TRBV15 and TRBJ1-5, with D unresolved. V lost 3 bases and J lost 8, with 11 bases in between. The CDR3 contains 13 residues. CDR1 is LNHNV and CDR2 is YYDKDF in the germline V gene (reference sequence).

The V call is TRBV19, the J call TRBJ2-3; TRBD1 matches at 8 bases. The CDR3 consists of 17 residues. The junction had 15 bases not matched to a gene; V was cut back by 6 bases and J by 4 bases. Germline-derived CDR1 and CDR2 are LNHDA and SQIVND (reference sequence). DNA of the CDR3: TGTGCCAGTAGGGACAGGGCGCGACCCCCCCCCGCAGATACGCAGTATTTT. Translation: CASRDRARPPPADTQYF.

Concerning this clone: The same CDR3 can be traced to other DNA sequences in this sample. The rearrangement joins TRBV30 to TRBJ2-2; weak D call: TRBD2 (5 bases). V was shortened by 2 bases and J by 5 bases, with 9 bases between the two germline ends. CDR1 and CDR2 (germline): GTSNPN, SVGIG (reference sequence). This CDR3 has 13 amino acids. CDR3 in amino acids: CAWSPRGTGELFF. Here the CDR3 DNA reads TGTGCCTGGAGTCCCCGCGGGACCGGGGAGCTGTTTTTT.